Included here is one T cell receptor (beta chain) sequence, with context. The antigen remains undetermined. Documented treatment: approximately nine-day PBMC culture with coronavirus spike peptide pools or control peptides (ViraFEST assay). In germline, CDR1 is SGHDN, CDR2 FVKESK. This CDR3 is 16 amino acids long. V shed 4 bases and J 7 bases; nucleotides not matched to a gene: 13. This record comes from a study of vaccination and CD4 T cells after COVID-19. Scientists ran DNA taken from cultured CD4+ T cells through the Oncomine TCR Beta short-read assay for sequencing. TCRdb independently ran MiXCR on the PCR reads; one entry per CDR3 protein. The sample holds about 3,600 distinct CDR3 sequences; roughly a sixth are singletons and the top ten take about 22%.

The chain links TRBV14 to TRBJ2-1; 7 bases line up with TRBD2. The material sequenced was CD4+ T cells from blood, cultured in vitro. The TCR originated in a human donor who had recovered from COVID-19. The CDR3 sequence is CASSPPGPSGGNEQFF. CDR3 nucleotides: TGTGCCAGCAGCCCGCCTGGGCCTAGCGGTGGTAATGAGCAGTTCTTC.